This TCR beta chain stems from a study of T cell responses to AZD1222 COVID-19 vaccine. Produced via immunoSEQ multiplex PCR; TCRdb's table is partial and in-frame only. The data show tens of thousands of clones, roughly 90% seen once. CDR1 is SNHLY and CDR2 is FYNNEI in the germline V gene. There are 15 residues in the CDR3. Trimming shortened V by 4 bases and J by 6 bases, and 13 bases separated the two germline ends. Concerning this clone: The antigen remains unidentified.

Study observations and caveats: Repertoire sampling was restricted to post-peak T cell response timepoints. Females outnumbered males among donors, who were mostly white British; clonal diversity was possibly underestimated.

The sequence was obtained from an adult who received the AZD1222 COVID-19 vaccine. V gene TRBV2 combines with J gene TRBJ1-6; D possibly corresponds to TRBD1 (6 bases). The sample was peripheral blood, taken 28 days after the second AZD1222 dose. The CDR3 DNA is TGTGCCAGCAGTGCGTCCGGGACATCTAATTCACCCCTCCACTTT. It translates to CASSASGTSNSPLHF.